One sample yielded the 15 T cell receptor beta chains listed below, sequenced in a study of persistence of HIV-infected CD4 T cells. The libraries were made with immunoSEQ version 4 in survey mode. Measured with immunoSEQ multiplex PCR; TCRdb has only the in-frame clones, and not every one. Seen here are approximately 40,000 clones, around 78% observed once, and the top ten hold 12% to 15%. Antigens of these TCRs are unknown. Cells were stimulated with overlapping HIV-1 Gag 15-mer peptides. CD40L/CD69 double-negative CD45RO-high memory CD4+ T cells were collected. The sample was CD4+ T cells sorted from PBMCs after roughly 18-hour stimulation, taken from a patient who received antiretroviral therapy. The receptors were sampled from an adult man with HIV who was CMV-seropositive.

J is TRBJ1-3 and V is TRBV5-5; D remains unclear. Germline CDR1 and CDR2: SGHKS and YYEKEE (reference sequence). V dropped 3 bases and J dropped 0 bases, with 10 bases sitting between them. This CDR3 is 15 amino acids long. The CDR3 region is CASSSYASSGNTIYF. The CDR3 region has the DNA TGTGCCAGCAGCTCATATGCGAGCTCTGGAAACACCATATATTTT.

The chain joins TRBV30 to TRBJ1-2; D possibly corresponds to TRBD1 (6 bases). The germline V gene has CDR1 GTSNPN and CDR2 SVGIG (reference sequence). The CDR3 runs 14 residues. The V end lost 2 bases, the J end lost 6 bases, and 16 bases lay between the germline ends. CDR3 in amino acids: CAWSRSAGEHGYTF. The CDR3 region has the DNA TGTGCCTGGAGTCGTTCGGCAGGGGAACATGGCTACACCTTC.

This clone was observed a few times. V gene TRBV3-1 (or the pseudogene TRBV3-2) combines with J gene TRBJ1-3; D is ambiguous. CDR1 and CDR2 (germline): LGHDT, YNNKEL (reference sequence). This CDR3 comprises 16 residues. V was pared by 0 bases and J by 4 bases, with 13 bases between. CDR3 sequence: CASSQDGRGSGNTIYF. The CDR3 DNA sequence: TGTGCCAGCAGCCAAGATGGCCGCGGTTCGGGAAACACCATATATTTT.

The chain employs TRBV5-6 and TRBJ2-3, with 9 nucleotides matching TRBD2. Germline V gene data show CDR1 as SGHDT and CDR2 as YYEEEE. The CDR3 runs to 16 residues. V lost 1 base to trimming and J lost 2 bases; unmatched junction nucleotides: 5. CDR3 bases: TGTGCCAGCAGCTTGTGGGCTAGCGGGGACACAGATACGCAGTATTTT. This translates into CASSLWASGDTDTQYF.

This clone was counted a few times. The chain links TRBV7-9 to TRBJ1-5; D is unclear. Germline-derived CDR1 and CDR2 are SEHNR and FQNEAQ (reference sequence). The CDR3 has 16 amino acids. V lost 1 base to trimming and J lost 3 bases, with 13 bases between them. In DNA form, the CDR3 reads TGTGCCAGCAGCTTAGAAGGGCCAGGAGTCAATCAGCCCCAGCATTTT. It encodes CASSLEGPGVNQPQHF.

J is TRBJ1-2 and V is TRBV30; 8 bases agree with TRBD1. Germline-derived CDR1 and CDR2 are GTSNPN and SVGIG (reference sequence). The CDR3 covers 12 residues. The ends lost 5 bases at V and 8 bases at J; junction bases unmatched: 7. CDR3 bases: TGTGCCTGGGGACAGGGACATAGCGGCTACACCTTC. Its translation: CAWGQGHSGYTF.

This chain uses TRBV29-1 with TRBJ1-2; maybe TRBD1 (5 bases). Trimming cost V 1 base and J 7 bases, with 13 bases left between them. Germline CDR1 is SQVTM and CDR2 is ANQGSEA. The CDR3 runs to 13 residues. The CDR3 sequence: CSVEVNSGIGYTF. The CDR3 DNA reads TGCAGCGTTGAAGTTAACTCAGGGATTGGCTACACCTTC.

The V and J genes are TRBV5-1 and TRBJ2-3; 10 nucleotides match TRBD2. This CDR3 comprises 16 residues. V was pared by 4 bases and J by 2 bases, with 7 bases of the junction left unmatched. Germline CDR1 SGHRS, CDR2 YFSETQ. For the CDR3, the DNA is TGCGCCAGCAGCATTTTAGCGGGAGGCACCACAGATACGCAGTATTTT. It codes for CASSILAGGTTDTQYF.

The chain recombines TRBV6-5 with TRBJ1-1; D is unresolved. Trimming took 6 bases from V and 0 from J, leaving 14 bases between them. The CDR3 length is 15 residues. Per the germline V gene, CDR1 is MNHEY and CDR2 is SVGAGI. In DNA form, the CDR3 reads TGTGCCAGCAGCCTTGGGCGGCCCCTGAACACTGAAGCTTTCTTT. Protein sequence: CASSLGRPLNTEAFF.

The CDR3 region is CASSPRIEGYEQYF. DNA for the CDR3: TGTGCCAGCTCACCACGCATCGAGGGCTACGAGCAGTACTTC. This chain joins TRBV18 and TRBJ2-7, with a weak D call TRBD2 (5 bases). The CDR3 has 14 residues. CDR1 is KGHSH and CDR2 is LQKENI in the germline V gene. Trimming stripped 1 base from V and 3 bases from J, with 10 bases between.

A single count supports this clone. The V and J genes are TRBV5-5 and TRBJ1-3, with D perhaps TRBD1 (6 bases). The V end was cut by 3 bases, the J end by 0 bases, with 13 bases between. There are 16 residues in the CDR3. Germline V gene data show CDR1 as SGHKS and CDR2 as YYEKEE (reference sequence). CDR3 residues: CASSSGVLSSGNTIYF. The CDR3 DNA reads TGTGCCAGCAGCTCAGGGGTTTTGAGCTCTGGAAACACCATATATTTT.

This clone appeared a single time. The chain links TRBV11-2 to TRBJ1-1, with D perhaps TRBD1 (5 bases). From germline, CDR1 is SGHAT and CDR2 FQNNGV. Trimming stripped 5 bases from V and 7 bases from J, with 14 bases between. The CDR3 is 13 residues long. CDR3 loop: CASSTAVRGEAFF. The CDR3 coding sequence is TGTGCCAGCAGCACAGCGGTAAGGGGTGAAGCTTTCTTT.

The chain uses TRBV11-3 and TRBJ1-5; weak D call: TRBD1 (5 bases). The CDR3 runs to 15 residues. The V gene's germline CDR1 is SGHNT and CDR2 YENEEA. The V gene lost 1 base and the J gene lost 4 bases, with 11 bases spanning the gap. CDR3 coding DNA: TGTGCCAGCAGCTTAGTAACCGGGGGGAATCAGCCCCAGCATTTT. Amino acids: CASSLVTGGNQPQHF.

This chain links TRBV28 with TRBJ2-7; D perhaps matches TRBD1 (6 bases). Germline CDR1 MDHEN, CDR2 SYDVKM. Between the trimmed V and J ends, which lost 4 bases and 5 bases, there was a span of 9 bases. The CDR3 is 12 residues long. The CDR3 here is CASSYRANEQYF. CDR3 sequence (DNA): TGTGCCAGCAGTTACAGGGCTAACGAGCAGTACTTC.

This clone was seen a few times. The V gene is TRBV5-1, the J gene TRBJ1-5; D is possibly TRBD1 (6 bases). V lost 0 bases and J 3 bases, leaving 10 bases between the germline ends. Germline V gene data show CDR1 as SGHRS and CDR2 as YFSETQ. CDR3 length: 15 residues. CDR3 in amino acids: CASSLGDTDNQPQHF. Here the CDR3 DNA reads TGCGCCAGCAGCTTGGGGGACACGGACAATCAGCCCCAGCATTTT.